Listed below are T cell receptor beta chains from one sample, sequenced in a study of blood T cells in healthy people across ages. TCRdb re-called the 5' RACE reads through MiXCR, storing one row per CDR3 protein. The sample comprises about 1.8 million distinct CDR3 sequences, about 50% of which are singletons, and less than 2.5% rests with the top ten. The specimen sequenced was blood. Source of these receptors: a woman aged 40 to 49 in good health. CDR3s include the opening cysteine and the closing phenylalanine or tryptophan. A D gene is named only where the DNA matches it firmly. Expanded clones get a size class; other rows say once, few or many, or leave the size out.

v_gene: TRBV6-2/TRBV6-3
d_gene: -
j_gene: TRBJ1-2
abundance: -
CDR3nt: TGTGCCAGCAGTTACCTGGTTGGCTACACCTTC
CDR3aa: CASSYLVGYTF

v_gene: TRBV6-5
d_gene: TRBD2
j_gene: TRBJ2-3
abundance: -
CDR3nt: TGTGCCAGCAGTTACAGCGGGGGGCTTCTCACAGGTACGCAGTATTTT
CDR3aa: CASSYSGGLLTGTQYF

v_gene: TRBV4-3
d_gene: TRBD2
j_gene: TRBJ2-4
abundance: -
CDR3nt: TGCGCCAGCAGCCAAGGGATCGGGGGGGCCCTAGACATTCAGTACTTC
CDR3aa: CASSQGIGGALDIQYF

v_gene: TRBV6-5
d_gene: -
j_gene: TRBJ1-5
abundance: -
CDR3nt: TGTGCCAGCAGTTACTCGAAAATGCCAGGGACCAATCAGCCCCAGCATTTT
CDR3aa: CASSYSKMPGTNQPQHF

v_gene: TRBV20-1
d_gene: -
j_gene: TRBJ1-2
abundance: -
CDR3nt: TGCAGTGCTAGACCCCGTCAGGGCCGCTATGGCTACACCTTC
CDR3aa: CSARPRQGRYGYTF

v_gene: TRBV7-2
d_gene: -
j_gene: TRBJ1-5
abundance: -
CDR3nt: TGTGCCAGCAGCTTACGGGGGGCAGGGGAGCCCCAGCATTTT
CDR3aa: CASSLRGAGEPQHF

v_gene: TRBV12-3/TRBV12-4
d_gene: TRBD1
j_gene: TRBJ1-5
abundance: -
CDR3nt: TGTGCCAGCACTTGGGGACAGGGGAATCAGCCCCAGCATTTT
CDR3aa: CASTWGQGNQPQHF

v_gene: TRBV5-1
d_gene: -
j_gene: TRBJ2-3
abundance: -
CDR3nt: TGCGCCAGCAGCCCTCCTAAGGGAGGACACACAGATACGCAGTATTTT
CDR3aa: CASSPPKGGHTDTQYF

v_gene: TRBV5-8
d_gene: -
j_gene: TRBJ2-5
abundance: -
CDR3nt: TGTGCCAGCAGGTGGTTTGGAGAGACCCAGTACTTC
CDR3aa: CASRWFGETQYF

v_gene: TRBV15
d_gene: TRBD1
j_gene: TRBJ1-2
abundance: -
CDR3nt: TGTGCCACCAGCAGAGCAGGGGGCGACTACACCTTC
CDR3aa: CATSRAGGDYTF

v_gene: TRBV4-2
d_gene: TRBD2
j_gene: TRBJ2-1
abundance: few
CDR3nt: TGTGCCAGCAGCCAAGGGACTAGCGGAATTGTGGGTGAGCAGTTCTTC
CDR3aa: CASSQGTSGIVGEQFF

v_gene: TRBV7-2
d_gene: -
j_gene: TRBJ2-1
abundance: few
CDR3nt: TGTGCCAGCAGCCCCCGTCGGGCCAGTACCTACAATGAGCAGTTCTTC
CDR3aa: CASSPRRASTYNEQFF

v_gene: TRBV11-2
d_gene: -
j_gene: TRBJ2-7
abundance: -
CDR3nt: TGTGCCAGCAGCTTGGACACTTTCTCTAGCTCCTACGAGCAGTACTTC
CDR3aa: CASSLDTFSSSYEQYF

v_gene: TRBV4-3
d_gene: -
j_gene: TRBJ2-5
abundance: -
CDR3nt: TGCGCCAGCAGCCAAGATTCAGGGGCCGAGGGGGAGACCCAGTACTTC
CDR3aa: CASSQDSGAEGETQYF

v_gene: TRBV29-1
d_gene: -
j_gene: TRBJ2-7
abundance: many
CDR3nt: TGCAGCGTACGGCGCGCCAGGTACGAGCAGTACTTC
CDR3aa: CSVRRARYEQYF

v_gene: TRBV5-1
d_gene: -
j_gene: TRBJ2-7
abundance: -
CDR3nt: TGCGCCAGCAGGGCAGGAGTGACCTACGAGCAGTACTTC
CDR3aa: CASRAGVTYEQYF

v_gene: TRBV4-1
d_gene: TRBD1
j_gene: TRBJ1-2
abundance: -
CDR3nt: TGCGCCAGCAGCCAAGAGCCGGGACAGAGGCCCTTCAGTTATGGCTACACCTTC
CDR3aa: CASSQEPGQRPFSYGYTF

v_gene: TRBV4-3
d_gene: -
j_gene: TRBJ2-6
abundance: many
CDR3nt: TGCGCCAGCAGCCAAGATGCCAGGGGGGCCAACGTCCTGACTTTC
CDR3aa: CASSQDARGANVLTF

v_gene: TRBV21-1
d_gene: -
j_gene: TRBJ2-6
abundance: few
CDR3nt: TGTGCCAGCAGCAAAGATGGGACAGACTCCCACAATTCTGGGGCCAACGTCCTGACTTTC
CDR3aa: CASSKDGTDSHNSGANVLTF

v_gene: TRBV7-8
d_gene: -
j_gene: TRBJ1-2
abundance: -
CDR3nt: TGTGCCAGCAGCTTGGGCAGGCTCCCAGCTAACTATGGCTACACCTTC
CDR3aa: CASSLGRLPANYGYTF

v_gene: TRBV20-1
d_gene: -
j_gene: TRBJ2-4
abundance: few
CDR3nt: TGCAGTGCTAGAGCTCAGGGTCCAAAGAGGTACTTC
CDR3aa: CSARAQGPKRYF

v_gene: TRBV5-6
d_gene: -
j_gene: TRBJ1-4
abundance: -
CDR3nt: TGTGCCAGCAGCTTGGCCGCCAGATCAAGGAATGAAAAACTGTTTTTT
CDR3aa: CASSLAARSRNEKLFF

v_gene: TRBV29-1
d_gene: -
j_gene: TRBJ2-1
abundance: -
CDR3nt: TGCAGCGTTGAACAACAAGTAGTCTATGAGCAGTTCTTC
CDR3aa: CSVEQQVVYEQFF

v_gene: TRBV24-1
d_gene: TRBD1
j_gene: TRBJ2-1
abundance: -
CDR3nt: TGTGCCACCCAGGGGGTTTACAATGAGCAGTTCTTC
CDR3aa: CATQGVYNEQFF

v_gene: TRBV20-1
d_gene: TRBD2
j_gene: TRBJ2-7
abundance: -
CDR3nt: TGCAGTGCATCGTTAGCGGGGGGATACGAGCAGTACTTC
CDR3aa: CSASLAGGYEQYF

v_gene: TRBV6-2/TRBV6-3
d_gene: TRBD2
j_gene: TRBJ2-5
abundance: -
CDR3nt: TGTGCCAGCCGTTCGGGACTAGGTCCGGAGACCCAGTACTTC
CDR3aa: CASRSGLGPETQYF

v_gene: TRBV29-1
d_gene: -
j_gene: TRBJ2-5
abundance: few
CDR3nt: TGCAGCGTTGTGCCCGAAGAGACCCAGTACTTC
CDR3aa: CSVVPEETQYF

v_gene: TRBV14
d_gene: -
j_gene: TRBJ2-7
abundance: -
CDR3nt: TGTGCCAGCAGCCAAACGGGACTTTACTACGAGCAGTACTTC
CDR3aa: CASSQTGLYYEQYF

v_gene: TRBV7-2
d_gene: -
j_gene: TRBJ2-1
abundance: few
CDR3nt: TGTGCCAGCAGTTATCCTCGCAGTTTCGATGAGCAGTTCTTC
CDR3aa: CASSYPRSFDEQFF

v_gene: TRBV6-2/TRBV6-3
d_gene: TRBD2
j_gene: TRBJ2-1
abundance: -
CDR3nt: TGTGCCAGCAGCCACTCTAGCGGGGGGGACAATGAGCAGTTCTTC
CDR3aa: CASSHSSGGDNEQFF